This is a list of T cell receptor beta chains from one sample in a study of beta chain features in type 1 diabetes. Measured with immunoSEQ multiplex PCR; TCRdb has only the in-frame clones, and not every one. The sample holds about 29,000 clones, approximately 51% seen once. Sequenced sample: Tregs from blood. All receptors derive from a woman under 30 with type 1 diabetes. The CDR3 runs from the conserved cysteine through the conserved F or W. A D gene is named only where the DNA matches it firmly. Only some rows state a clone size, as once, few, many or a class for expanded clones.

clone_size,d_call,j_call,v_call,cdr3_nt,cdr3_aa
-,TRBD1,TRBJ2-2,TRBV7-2,TGTGCCAGCAGCATGGGACAGATAGGCACCGGGGAGCTGTTTTTT,CASSMGQIGTGELFF
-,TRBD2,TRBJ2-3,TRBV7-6,TGTGCCAGCAGCTTAGAACTAGCGGCCACAGATACGCAGTATTTT,CASSLELAATDTQYF
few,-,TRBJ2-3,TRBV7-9,TGTGCCAGCAGCTTACTAGCCGGGGGTAGCACAGATACGCAGTATTTT,CASSLLAGGSTDTQYF
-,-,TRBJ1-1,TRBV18,TGTGCCAGCTCACCGAGCCGCGCGGGGCCTGAAGCTTTCTTT,CASSPSRAGPEAFF
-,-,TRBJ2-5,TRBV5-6,TGTGCCAGCAGCTTGGGTCTCGGGGTACAAGGGCAAGAGACCCAGTACTTC,CASSLGLGVQGQETQYF
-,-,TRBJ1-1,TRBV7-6,TGTGCCAGCAGCCTGCAGGGCTTTGGGACTGAAGCTTTCTTT,CASSLQGFGTEAFF
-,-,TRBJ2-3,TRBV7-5,TGTGCCAGCCAACTAGCGGGAGAAGATACGCAGTATTTT,CASQLAGEDTQYF
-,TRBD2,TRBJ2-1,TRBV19,TGTGCCAGTAGTAGGGGGACTAGCGGATATTTAAACAATGAGCAGTTCTTC,CASSRGTSGYLNNEQFF
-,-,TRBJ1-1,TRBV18,TGTGCCAGCTCACGAAAACCAACACAGAACACTGAAGCTTTCTTT,CASSRKPTQNTEAFF
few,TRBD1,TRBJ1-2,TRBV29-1,TGCAGCGTTGGGGAGTCTATAGGGACAGGGGGTTCTGGCTACACCTTC,CSVGESIGTGGSGYTF
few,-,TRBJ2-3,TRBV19,TGTGCCATTCACCCTGGGGGGATTACGCAGTATTTT,CAIHPGGITQYF
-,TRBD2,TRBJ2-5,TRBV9,TGTGCCAGCAGCTTCTCTAGCGGGAGGCAAGAGACCCAGTACTTC,CASSFSSGRQETQYF
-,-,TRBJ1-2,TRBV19,TGTGCCAGTTCTGAGCCAGCGTCGGTCTATGGCTACACCTTC,CASSEPASVYGYTF
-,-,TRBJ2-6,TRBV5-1,TGCGCCAGCAGCAAGGAACAGGGTGCAGGGGCCAACGTCCTGACTTTC,CASSKEQGAGANVLTF
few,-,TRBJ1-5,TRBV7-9,TGTGCCAGCAGCATACAGGGTAATCAGCCCCAGCATTTT,CASSIQGNQPQHF
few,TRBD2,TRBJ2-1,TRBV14,TGTGCCAGCAGCTCTAGCGGGAACTCCTACAATGAGCAGTTCTTC,CASSSSGNSYNEQFF
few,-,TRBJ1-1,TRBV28,TGTGCCAGCAGTCTCCCGTCCCTGAACACTGAAGCTTTCTTT,CASSLPSLNTEAFF
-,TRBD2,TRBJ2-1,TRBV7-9,TGTGCCAGCAGCCCCCGGGGTGGCGGGAGTGCGCTTGATGAGCAGTTCTTC,CASSPRGGGSALDEQFF
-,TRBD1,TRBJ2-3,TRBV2,TGTGCCAGCAGTGGGGGACAGGGGAAGACAGATACGCAGTATTTT,CASSGGQGKTDTQYF
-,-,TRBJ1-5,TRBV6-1,TGTGCCAGCATCACACAGGGATGGGGCAATCAGCCCCAGCATTTT,CASITQGWGNQPQHF
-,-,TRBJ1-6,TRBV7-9,TGTGCCAGCAGCTTCTTGAGTGGACAGCGTAATTCACCCCTCCACTTT,CASSFLSGQRNSPLHF
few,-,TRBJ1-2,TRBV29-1,TGCAGCGTTGAAGAGGGCCCGAACTATGGCTACACCTTC,CSVEEGPNYGYTF
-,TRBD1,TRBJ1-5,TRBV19,TGTGCCAGCAAAGCTGCGGACAGGGGCAATCAGCCCCAGCATTTT,CASKAADRGNQPQHF
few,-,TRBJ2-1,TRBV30,TGTGCCTGGAGACGTCAGAGGGCCAATGAGCAGTTCTTC,CAWRRQRANEQFF
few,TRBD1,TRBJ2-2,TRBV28,TGTGCCAGCAGCGGGACAGGGGGGCGAGGCGGGGAGCTGTTTTTT,CASSGTGGRGGELFF
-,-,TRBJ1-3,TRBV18,TGTGCCAGCTCGAGGGAATATGGAAACACCATATATTTT,CASSREYGNTIYF
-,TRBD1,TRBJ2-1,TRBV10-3,TGTGCCATCAGTGAGTCGATTGGACAGGTGCTCTTC,CAISESIGQVLF
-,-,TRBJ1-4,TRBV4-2,TGTGCCAGCAGCCCCCACTCAACTAATGAAAAACTGTTTTTT,CASSPHSTNEKLFF
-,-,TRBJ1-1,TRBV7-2,TGTGCCAGCAGCCCCTGGGCCACGGACACTGAAGCTTTCTTT,CASSPWATDTEAFF
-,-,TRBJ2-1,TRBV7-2,TGTGCCAGCAGAGAAAGTGCGGGACTCGGGGCCAATGAGCAGTTCTTC,CASRESAGLGANEQFF
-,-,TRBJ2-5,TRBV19,TGTGCCAGTAGTATAGCCCCGGGTAGACAAGAGACCCAGTACTTC,CASSIAPGRQETQYF
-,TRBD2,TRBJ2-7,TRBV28,TGTGCCAGCAGTTCAAAGACTAGCGGCCGCTACGAGCAGTACTTC,CASSSKTSGRYEQYF
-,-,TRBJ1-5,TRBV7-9,TGTGCCAGCAGCTGGGGATCGGGGGGCGGAGGCAATCAGCCCCAGCATTTT,CASSWGSGGGGNQPQHF
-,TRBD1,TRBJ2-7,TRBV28,TGTGCCAGCAGCCCGACAGGGGGTAGGGTCGAGCAGTACTTC,CASSPTGGRVEQYF
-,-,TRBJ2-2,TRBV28,TGTGCCAGCAATCCACAGGGTCACGCGAACACCGGGGAGCTGTTTTTT,CASNPQGHANTGELFF
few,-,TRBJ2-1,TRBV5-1,TGCGCCAGCAGCTTGGCAGGCGGGGGCAGCTCCTACAATGAGCAGTTCTTC,CASSLAGGGSSYNEQFF
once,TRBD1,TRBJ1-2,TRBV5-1,TGCGCCAGCAGCCCGGGGACAGCCACTAACTATGGCTACACCTTC,CASSPGTATNYGYTF
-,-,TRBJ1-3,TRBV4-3,TGCGCCAGCAGCCAAGATGTCCCCAGGGCTATTGGAAACACCATATATTTT,CASSQDVPRAIGNTIYF
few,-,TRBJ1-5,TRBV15,TGTGCCACCAGCAGAGATGGCCAGCCCCAGCATTTT,CATSRDGQPQHF
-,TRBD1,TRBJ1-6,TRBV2,TGTGCCAGCCGAGGACAGGGTTTGGCCCTCCACTTT,CASRGQGLALHF
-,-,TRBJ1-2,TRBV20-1,TGCAGTGGAAACAGTAACTATGGCTACACCTTC,CSGNSNYGYTF
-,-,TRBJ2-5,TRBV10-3,TGTGCCACAGGGGTTAATACGGAGACCCAGTACTTC,CATGVNTETQYF
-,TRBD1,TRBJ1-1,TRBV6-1,TGTGCCAGCAATTCTAGGGGACAGGGGTCAACTGAAGCTTTCTTT,CASNSRGQGSTEAFF
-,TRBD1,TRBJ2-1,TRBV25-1,TGTGCCAGCAGCTCCGGGACAGGGAGGACTCGCTCCTACAATGAGCAGTTCTTC,CASSSGTGRTRSYNEQFF
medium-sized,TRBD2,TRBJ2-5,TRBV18,TGTGCCAGCTCACCACTCTTAGCGGGGGAGACCCAGTACTTC,CASSPLLAGETQYF
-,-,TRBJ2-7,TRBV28,TGTGCCAGCAGTTCCGGGACTCAACCCTACGAGCAGTACTTC,CASSSGTQPYEQYF
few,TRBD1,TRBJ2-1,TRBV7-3,TGTGCCAGCAGCCCGACTGGGTGGACAGGGAGCAATGAGCAGTTCTTC,CASSPTGWTGSNEQFF
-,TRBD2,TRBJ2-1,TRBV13,TGTGCCAGCAGCTACGGAACACCGGGACTAGCGGGAGGGACCCTCTACAATGAGCAGTTCTTC,CASSYGTPGLAGGTLYNEQFF
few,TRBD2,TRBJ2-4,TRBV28,TGTGCCAGCAGTTACCTCGGACTAGCGGGAGGGAAAAACATTCAGTACTTC,CASSYLGLAGGKNIQYF
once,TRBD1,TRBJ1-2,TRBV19,TGTGCCAGTAGTACCACCTCGGGGACAGAAAACTATGGCTACACCTTC,CASSTTSGTENYGYTF
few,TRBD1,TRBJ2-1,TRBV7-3,TGTGCCAGCAGCTTATGGGACAGGGGAAATGAGCAGTTCTTC,CASSLWDRGNEQFF
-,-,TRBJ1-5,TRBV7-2,TGTGCCAGCAGCTTATCCGGTACTCAGCCCCAGCATTTT,CASSLSGTQPQHF